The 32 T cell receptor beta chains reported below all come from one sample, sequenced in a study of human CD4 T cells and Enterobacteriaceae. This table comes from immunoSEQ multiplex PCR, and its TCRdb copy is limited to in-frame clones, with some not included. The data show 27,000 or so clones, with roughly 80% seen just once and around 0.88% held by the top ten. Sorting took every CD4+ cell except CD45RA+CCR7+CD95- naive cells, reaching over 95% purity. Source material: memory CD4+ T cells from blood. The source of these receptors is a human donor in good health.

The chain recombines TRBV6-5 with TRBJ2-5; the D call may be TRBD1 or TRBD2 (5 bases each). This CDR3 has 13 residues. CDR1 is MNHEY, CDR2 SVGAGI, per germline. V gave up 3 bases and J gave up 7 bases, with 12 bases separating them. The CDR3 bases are TGTGCCAGCAGTTATGAGAGGGGACGGACCCAGTACTTC. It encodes CASSYERGRTQYF.

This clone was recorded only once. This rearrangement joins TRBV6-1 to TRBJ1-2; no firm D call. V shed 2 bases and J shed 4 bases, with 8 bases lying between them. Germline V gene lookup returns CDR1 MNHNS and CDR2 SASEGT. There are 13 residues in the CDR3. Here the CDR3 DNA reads TGTGCCAGCAGTGAAAGTGGGATCTATGGCTACACCTTC. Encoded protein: CASSESGIYGYTF.

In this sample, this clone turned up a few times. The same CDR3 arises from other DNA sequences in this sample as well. This CDR3 reads CASSYLGVGNQPQHF. DNA for the CDR3: TGTGCCAGCAGTTACCTAGGGGTGGGCAATCAGCCCCAGCATTTT. The chain links TRBV6-6 to TRBJ1-5; tentative D call: TRBD1 (5 bases). The V gene lost 2 bases and the J gene lost 2 bases, with 10 bases spanning the gap. The CDR3 totals 15 residues. Germline V gene lookup returns CDR1 MNHNY and CDR2 SVGAGI (reference sequence).

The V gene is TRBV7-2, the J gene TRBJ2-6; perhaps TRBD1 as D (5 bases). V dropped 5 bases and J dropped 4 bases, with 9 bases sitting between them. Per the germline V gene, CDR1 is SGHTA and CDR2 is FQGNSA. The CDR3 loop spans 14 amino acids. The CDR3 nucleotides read TGTGCCAGCAGCCGGCGACAGGGGGCCAACGTCCTGACTTTC. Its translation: CASSRRQGANVLTF.

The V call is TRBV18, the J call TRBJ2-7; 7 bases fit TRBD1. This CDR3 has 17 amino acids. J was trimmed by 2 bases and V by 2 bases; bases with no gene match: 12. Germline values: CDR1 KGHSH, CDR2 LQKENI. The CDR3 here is CASSPFAPTGRTYEQYF. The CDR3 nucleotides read TGTGCCAGCTCACCATTCGCCCCGACAGGGAGAACCTACGAGCAGTACTTC.

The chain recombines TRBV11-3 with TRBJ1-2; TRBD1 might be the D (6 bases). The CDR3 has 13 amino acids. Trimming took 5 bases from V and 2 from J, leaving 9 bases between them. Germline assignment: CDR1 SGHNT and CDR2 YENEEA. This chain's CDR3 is CASSTDRNYGYTF. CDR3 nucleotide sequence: TGTGCCAGCAGCACCGACAGGAACTATGGCTACACCTTC.

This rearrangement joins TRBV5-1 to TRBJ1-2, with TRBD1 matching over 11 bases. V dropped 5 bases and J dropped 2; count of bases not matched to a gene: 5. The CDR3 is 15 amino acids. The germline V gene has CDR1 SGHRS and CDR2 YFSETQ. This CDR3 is CASRSGQGANYGYTF. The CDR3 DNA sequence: TGCGCCAGCAGGTCAGGACAGGGGGCGAACTATGGCTACACCTTC.

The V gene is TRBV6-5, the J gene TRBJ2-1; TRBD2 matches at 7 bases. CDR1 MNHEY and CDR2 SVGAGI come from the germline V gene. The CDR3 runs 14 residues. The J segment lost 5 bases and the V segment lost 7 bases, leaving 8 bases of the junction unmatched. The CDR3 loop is CASMMSSGHNEQFF. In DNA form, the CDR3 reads TGTGCCAGCATGATGTCTAGCGGACACAATGAGCAGTTCTTC.

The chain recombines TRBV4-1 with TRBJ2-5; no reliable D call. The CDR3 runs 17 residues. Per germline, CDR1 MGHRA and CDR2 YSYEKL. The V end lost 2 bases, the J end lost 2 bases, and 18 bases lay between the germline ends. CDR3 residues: CASSQTEGSYLQETQYF. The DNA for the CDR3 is TGCGCCAGCAGCCAAACCGAAGGGTCTTACTTACAAGAGACCCAGTACTTC.

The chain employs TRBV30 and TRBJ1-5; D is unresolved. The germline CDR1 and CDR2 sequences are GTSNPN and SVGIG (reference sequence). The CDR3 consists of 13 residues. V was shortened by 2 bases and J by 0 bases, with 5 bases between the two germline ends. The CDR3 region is CAWSWGSNQPQHF. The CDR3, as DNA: TGTGCCTGGAGTTGGGGTAGCAATCAGCCCCAGCATTTT. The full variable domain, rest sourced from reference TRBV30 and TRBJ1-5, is SQTIHQWPATLVQPVGSPLSLECTVEGTSNPNLYWYRQAAGRGLQLLFYSVGIGQISSEVPQNLSASRPQDRQFILSSKKLLLSDSGFYLCAWSWGSNQPQHFGDGTRLSIL.

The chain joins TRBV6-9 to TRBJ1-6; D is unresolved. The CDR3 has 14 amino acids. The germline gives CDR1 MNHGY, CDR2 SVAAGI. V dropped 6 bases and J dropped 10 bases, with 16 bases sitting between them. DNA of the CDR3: TGTGCCAGCAGCCGCGAGGGTGCGGCCTCACCCCTCCACTTT. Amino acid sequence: CASSREGAASPLHF.

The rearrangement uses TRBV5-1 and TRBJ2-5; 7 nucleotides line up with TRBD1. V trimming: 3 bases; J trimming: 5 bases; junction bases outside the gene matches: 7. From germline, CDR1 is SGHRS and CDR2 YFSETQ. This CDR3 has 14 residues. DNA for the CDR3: TGCGCCAGCAGCTCCGGGACAGCGGCGGAGACCCAGTACTTC. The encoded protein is CASSSGTAAETQYF. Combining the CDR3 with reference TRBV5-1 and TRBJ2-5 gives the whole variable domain KAGVTQTPRYLIKTRGQQVTLSCSPISGHRSVSWYQQTPGQGLQFLFEYFSETQRNKGNFPGRFSGRQFSNSRSEMNVSTLELGDSALYLCASSSGTAAETQYFGPGTRLLVL.

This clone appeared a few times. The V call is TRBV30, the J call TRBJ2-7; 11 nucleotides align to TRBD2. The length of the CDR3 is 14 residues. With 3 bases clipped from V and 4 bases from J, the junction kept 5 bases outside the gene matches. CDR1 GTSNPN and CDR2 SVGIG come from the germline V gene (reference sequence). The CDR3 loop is CAWSGTSGGYEQYF. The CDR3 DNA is TGTGCCTGGAGCGGGACTAGCGGAGGTTACGAGCAGTACTTC.

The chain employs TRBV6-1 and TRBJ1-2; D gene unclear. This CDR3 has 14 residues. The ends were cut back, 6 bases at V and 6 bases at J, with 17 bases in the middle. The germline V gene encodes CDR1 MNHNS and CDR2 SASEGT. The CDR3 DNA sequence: TGTGCCAGCAGACCAATACATGGCGACGATGGCTACACCTTC. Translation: CASRPIHGDDGYTF.

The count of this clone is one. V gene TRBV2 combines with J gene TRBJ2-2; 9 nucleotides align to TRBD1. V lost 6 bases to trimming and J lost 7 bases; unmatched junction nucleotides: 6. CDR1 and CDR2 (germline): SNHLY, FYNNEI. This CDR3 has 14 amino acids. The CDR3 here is CASREQGARGELFF. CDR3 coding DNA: TGTGCCAGCAGGGAACAGGGGGCGCGCGGGGAGCTGTTTTTT.

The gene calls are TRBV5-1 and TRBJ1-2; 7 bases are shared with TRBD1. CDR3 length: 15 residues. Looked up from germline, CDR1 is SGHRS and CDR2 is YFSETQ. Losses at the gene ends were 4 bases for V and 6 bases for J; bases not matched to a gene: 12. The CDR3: CASSPGGQIIDGYTF. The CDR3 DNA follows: TGCGCCAGCAGCCCGGGGGGACAGATCATCGATGGCTACACCTTC.

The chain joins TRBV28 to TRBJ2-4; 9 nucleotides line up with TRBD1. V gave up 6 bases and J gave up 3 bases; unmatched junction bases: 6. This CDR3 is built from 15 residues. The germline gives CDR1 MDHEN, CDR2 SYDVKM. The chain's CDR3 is CASRGQGAVKNIQYF. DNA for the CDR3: TGTGCCAGCAGGGGACAGGGTGCGGTCAAAAACATTCAGTACTTC.

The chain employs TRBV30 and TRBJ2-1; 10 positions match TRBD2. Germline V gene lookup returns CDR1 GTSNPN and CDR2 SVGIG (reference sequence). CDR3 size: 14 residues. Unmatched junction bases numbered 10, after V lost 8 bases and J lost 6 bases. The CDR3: CAARAGGISNEQFF. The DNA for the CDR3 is TGTGCCGCGCGAGCGGGGGGGATTTCCAATGAGCAGTTCTTC.

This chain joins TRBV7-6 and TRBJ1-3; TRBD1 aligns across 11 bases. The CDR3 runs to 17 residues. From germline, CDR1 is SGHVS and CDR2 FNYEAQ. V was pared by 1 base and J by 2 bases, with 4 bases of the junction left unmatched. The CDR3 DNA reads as TGTGCCAGCAGCTTAGAAAAGGGACAGGGGGCTGGAAACACCATATATTTT. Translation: CASSLEKGQGAGNTIYF.

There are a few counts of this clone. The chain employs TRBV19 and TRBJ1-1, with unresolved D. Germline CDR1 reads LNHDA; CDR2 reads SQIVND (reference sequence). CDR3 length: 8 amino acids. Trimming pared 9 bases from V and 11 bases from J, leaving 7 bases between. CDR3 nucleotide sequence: TGTGCCAGAGGAGGGGCTTTCTTT. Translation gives CARGGAFF.

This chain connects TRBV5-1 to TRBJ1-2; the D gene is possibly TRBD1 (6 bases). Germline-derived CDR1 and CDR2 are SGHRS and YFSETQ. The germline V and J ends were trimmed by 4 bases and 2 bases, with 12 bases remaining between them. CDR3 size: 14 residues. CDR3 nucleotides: TGCGCCAGCAGCCCGGACAGCGGGAACTATGGCTACACCTTC. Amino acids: CASSPDSGNYGYTF.

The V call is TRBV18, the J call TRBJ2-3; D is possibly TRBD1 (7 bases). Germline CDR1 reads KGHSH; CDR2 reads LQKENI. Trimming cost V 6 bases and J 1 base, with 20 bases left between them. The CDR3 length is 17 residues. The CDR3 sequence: CASSRQGSGSGTDTQYF. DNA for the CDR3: TGTGCCAGCTCTCGACAGGGTTCCGGGAGTGGCACAGATACGCAGTATTTT.

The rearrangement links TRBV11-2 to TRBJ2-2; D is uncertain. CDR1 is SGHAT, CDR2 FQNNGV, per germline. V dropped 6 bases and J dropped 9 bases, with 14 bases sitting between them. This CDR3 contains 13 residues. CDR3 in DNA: TGTGCCAGCAGTCGACGTGGAAACCGGGAGCTGTTTTTT. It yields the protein CASSRRGNRELFF.

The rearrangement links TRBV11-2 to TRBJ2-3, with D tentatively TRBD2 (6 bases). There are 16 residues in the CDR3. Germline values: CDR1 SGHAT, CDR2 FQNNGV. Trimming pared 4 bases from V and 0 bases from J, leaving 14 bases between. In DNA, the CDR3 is TGTGCCAGCAGCTATACGGGGGTGGGGAGCACAGATACGCAGTATTTT. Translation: CASSYTGVGSTDTQYF. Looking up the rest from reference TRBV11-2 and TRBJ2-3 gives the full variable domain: EAGVAQSPRYKIIEKRQSVAFWCNPISGHATLYWYQQILGQGPKLLIQFQNNGVVDDSQLPKDRFSAERLKGVDSTLKIQPAKLEDSAVYLCASSYTGVGSTDTQYFGPGTRLTVL.

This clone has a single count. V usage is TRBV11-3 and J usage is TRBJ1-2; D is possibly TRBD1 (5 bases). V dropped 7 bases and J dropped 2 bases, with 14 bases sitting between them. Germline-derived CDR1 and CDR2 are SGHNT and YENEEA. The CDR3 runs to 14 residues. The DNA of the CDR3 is TGTGCCAGCACTCAAAACGCAGGGAACTATGGCTACACCTTC. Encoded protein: CASTQNAGNYGYTF. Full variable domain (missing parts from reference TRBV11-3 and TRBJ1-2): EAGVVQSPRYKIIEKKQPVAFWCNPISGHNTLYWYLQNLGQGPELLIRYENEEAVDDSQLPKDRFSAERLKGVDSTLKIQPAELGDSAVYLCASTQNAGNYGYTFGSGTRLTVV.

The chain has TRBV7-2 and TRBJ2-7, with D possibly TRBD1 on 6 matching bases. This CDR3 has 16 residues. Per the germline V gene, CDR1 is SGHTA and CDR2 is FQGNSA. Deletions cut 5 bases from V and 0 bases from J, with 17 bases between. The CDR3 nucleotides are TGTGCCAGCAGCGACCCGGGACAAACTATCTCCTACGAGCAGTACTTC. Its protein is CASSDPGQTISYEQYF. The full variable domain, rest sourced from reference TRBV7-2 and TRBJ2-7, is GAGVSQSPSNKVTEKGKDVELRCDPISGHTALYWYRQSLGQGLEFLIYFQGNSAPDKSGLPSDRFSAERTGGSVSTLTIQRTQQEDSAVYLCASSDPGQTISYEQYFGPGTRLTVT.

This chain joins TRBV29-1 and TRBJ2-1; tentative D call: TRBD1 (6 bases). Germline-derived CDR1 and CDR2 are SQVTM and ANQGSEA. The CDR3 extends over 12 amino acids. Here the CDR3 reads CSAPGTSNEQFF. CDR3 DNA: TGCAGTGCACCCGGGACATCTAATGAGCAGTTCTTC.

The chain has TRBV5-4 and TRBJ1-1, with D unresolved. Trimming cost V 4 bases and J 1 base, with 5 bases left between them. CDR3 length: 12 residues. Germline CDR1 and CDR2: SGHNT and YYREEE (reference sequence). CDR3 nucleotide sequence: TGTGCCAGCAGCCACAGGAACACTGAAGCTTTCTTT. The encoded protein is CASSHRNTEAFF.

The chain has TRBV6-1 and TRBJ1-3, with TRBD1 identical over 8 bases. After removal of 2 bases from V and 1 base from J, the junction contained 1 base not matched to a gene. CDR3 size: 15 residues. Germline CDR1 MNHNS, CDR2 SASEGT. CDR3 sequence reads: CASSERTGSGNTIYF. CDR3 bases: TGTGCCAGCAGTGAACGGACAGGGTCTGGAAACACCATATATTTT.

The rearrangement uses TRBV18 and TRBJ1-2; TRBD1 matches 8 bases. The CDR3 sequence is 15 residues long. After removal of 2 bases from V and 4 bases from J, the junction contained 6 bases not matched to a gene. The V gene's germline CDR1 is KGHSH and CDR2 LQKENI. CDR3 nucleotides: TGTGCCAGCTCACCAGGGCCAGGGGGCGTCTATGGCTACACCTTC. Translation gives CASSPGPGGVYGYTF.

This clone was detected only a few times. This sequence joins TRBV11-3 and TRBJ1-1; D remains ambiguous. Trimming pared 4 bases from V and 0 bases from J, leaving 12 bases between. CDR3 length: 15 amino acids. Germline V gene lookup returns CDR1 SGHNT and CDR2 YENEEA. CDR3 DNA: TGTGCCAGCAGCTCAGAAGGGAATATGAACACTGAAGCTTTCTTT. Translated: CASSSEGNMNTEAFF.

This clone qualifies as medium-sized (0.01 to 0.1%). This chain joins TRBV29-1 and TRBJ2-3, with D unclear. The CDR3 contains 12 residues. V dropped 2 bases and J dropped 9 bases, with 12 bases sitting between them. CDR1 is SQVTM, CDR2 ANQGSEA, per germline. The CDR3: CSVEQELGTQYF. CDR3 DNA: TGCAGCGTTGAACAGGAGCTAGGGACGCAGTATTTT.